The rows below give T cell receptor beta chains drawn from one sample of a study of blood T cell repertoires in COVID-19. Repertoires were generated with immunoSEQ multiplex PCR, while TCRdb's copy carries only in-frame clones and drops some. The sample contains under 300,000 clones, approximately 90% of which appear only once. The source material was peripheral blood. These receptors all come from a woman aged 40-49 years who had recovered from COVID-19. Each CDR3 is given with its conserved first and last residue. A D gene is named only where the DNA matches it firmly. Not every row has a clone size; where given, it reads once, few, many or a size class.

v_call,d_call,clone_size,j_call,cdr3_aa,cdr3_nt
TRBV19,TRBD1,-,TRBJ1-2,CASKDRGRDGYTF,TGTGCCAGTAAGGACAGGGGGCGGGATGGCTACACCTTC
TRBV7-3,TRBD2,-,TRBJ2-7,CASSLTGTSGKIYEQYF,TGTGCCAGCAGCTTAACGGGGACTAGCGGGAAGATCTACGAGCAGTACTTC
TRBV12-3/TRBV12-4,-,-,TRBJ2-7,CASSWGDGEQYF,TGTGCCAGCAGCTGGGGAGACGGCGAGCAGTACTTC
TRBV29-1,TRBD1,-,TRBJ2-7,CSVGTGGYEQYF,TGCAGCGTTGGGACAGGGGGCTACGAGCAGTACTTC
TRBV7-2,-,-,TRBJ1-5,CASSSTVSSNQPQHF,TGTGCCAGCTCCTCAACGGTTTCTAGCAATCAGCCCCAGCATTTT
TRBV6-4,-,-,TRBJ1-1,CASSARVGHTEAFF,TGTGCCAGCAGTGCCAGGGTGGGCCACACTGAAGCTTTCTTT
TRBV3-1/TRBV3-2,-,-,TRBJ2-5,CASSPQGRGVETQYF,TGTGCCAGCAGCCCCCAGGGGCGAGGGGTAGAGACCCAGTACTTC
TRBV6-2/TRBV6-3,TRBD2,-,TRBJ2-1,CASSPLAGVLDEQFF,TGTGCCAGCAGCCCACTAGCGGGAGTCCTCGATGAGCAGTTCTTC
TRBV11-3,TRBD2,-,TRBJ2-1,CASSPASGRAGQFF,TGTGCCAGCAGCCCCGCTAGCGGGAGGGCGGGGCAGTTCTTC
TRBV24-1,TRBD1,-,TRBJ1-5,CATSRGTVNQPQHF,TGTGCCACCAGTCGCGGGACAGTCAATCAGCCCCAGCATTTT
TRBV9,-,-,TRBJ2-2,CASSGPTNTGELFF,TGTGCCAGCAGCGGACCGACAAACACCGGGGAGCTGTTTTTT
TRBV19,TRBD1,-,TRBJ1-1,CASSSQGLGTEAFF,TGTGCCAGTAGTTCACAGGGGTTGGGCACTGAAGCTTTCTTT
TRBV5-1,-,few,TRBJ1-1,CASSLSAGNTEAFF,TGCGCCAGCAGCTTGTCCGCCGGGAACACTGAAGCTTTCTTT
TRBV7-9,TRBD1,-,TRBJ1-5,CASSFLSRTGGNQPQHF,TGTGCCAGCAGCTTCCTCTCTCGGACAGGGGGCAATCAGCCCCAGCATTTT
TRBV11-3,-,-,TRBJ1-1,CAVDMNTEAFF,TGTGCCGTCGACATGAACACTGAAGCTTTCTTT
TRBV7-2,-,-,TRBJ1-2,CASSPYQGQGHGYTF,TGTGCCAGCAGCCCATACCAGGGGCAGGGGCATGGCTACACCTTC